Shown below are 14 T cell receptor beta chains from a single sample sequenced in a study of CD8 T cells in Susac syndrome. The authors reverse transcribed roughly 0.5 to 1 ug RNA with random hexamers. TCRdb re-called the immunoSEQ multiplex PCR reads with MiXCR, one entry per CDR3 protein. Of some 190,000 distinct CDR3 sequences in the sample, over 85% were seen once. What was sequenced was CD4+ T cells from PBMCs. These receptors all come from a human donor in good health.

The rearrangement uses TRBV29-1 and TRBJ1-1, with D tentatively TRBD1 (6 bases). The V gene lost 7 bases and the J gene lost 4 bases, with 16 bases spanning the gap. There are 13 residues in the CDR3. The germline V gene encodes CDR1 SQVTM and CDR2 ANQGSEA. CDR3 bases: TGCAGCGGAGTCATGGGGGCGAGCACTGAAGCTTTCTTT. It encodes CSGVMGASTEAFF.

This CDR3 reads CASSLAGLHYEQYV. DNA of the CDR3: TGCGCCAGCAGCTTGGCCGGGCTACACTACGAGCAGTACGTC. J is TRBJ2-7 and V is TRBV5-1; no firm D call. Germline CDR1 SGHRS, CDR2 YFSETQ. The V and J ends lost 0 bases and 3 bases respectively, with 10 bases between them. This CDR3 has 14 amino acids.

The chain carries TRBV5-4 and TRBJ1-1; 7 nucleotides agree with TRBD1. This CDR3 spans 15 amino acids. J gave up 1 base and V 8 bases, and 11 bases lay outside the gene matches. CDR1 is SGHNT and CDR2 is YYREEE in the germline V gene (reference sequence). CDR3 coding DNA: TGTGCCAGTAAAGGACCGGGACAGCGGAACACTGAAGCTTTCTTT. This encodes CASKGPGQRNTEAFF. The full variable domain, completed using reference TRBV5-4 and TRBJ1-1, is ETGVTQSPTHLIKTRGQQVTLRCSSQSGHNTVSWYQQALGQGPQFIFQYYREEENGRGNFPPRFSGLQFPNYSSELNVNALELDDSALYLCASKGPGQRNTEAFFGQGTRLTVV.

The J gene is TRBJ2-1, the V gene TRBV29-1; 7 bases are shared with TRBD1. The CDR3 has 13 residues. The V segment lost 8 bases and the J segment 4 bases; nucleotides outside the gene matches: 8. Germline lookup yields CDR1 SQVTM and CDR2 ANQGSEA. The CDR3 bases are TGCAGCCTTGGGGACAGAAGATACAATGAGCAGTTCTTC. Its translation: CSLGDRRYNEQFF.

The CDR3 is CASSGGPSGGSTDTQYF. CDR3 coding DNA: TGTGCCAGCAGCGGAGGCCCCAGCGGGGGAAGCACAGATACGCAGTATTTT. The genes are TRBV9 and TRBJ2-3, with TRBD2 matching 8 bases. This CDR3 comprises 17 residues. Germline V CDR1 and CDR2: SGDLS, YYNGEE. V shed 3 bases and J 0 bases; nucleotides not matched to a gene: 9.

V gene TRBV3-1 combines with J gene TRBJ1-2, with D perhaps TRBD1 (6 bases). CDR3 size: 16 residues. V shed 5 bases and J shed 2 bases, with 18 bases lying between them. Germline CDR1 is LGHDT and CDR2 is YNNKEL (reference sequence). CDR3: CASSVAWGHSNYGYTF. The CDR3, as DNA: TGTGCCAGCAGCGTTGCATGGGGACACTCAAACTATGGCTACACCTTC.

In this sample, this clonotype turned up once. The chain has TRBV4-1 and TRBJ2-1; D possibly matches TRBD1 or TRBD2 (5 bases each). Per the germline V gene, CDR1 is MGHRA and CDR2 is YSYEKL. The CDR3 sequence is 13 residues long. V shed 3 bases and J shed 8 bases, with 11 bases lying between them. The DNA for the CDR3 is TGCGCCAGCAGCCAGGCGAGGGGTGATGAGCAGTTCTTC. Translated, it gives CASSQARGDEQFF.

The chain is built from TRBV20-1 and TRBJ1-2; possibly TRBD1 for D (6 bases). The CDR3 covers 11 residues. Germline CDR1 and CDR2: DFQATT and SNEGSKA (reference sequence). The V and J ends lost 7 bases and 5 bases respectively, with 11 bases between them. The CDR3 protein is CSGPTGYGYTF. CDR3 in DNA: TGCAGTGGTCCTACAGGGTATGGCTACACCTTC.

This clonotype was seen a single time. V is TRBV3-1 and J is TRBJ2-6; D ambiguous. The CDR3 sequence is 15 residues long. V dropped 1 base and J dropped 0 bases, with 4 bases sitting between them. Germline V gives CDR1 LGHDT, CDR2 YNNKEL (reference sequence). The CDR3, as DNA: TGTGCCAGCAGCCAAGCGTTCTCTGGGGCCAACGTCCTGACTTTC. Residues: CASSQAFSGANVLTF.

This sequence joins TRBV29-1 and TRBJ2-3, with 7 bases aligning to TRBD2. The CDR3 loop spans 14 amino acids. V lost 0 bases, J lost 6 bases, and 6 bases stayed unmatched. CDR1 and CDR2 from the germline V gene are SQVTM and ANQGSEA. CDR3 region: CSVEDLGGGDTQYF. CDR3 in DNA: TGCAGCGTTGAAGATCTGGGGGGAGGGGATACGCAGTATTTT.

The gene calls are TRBV6-5 and TRBJ2-7, with 10 bases identical to TRBD1. Per the germline V gene, CDR1 is MNHEY and CDR2 is SVGAGI. J gave up 4 bases and V 6 bases, and 6 bases lay outside the gene matches. The CDR3 runs 14 residues. The CDR3, as DNA: TGTGCCAGCAGAAGGGGACAGGGGTTATACGAGCAGTACGTC. Protein product: CASRRGQGLYEQYV.

The rearrangement joins TRBV20-1 to TRBJ1-2; 8 nucleotides match TRBD1. Trimming removed 2 bases from V and 8 bases from J; junction bases left unmatched: 4. Germline V gives CDR1 DFQATT, CDR2 SNEGSKA (reference sequence). The CDR3 sequence is 12 residues long. The CDR3, as DNA: TGCAGTGCTAGACCGACAGGGGTGGGCTACACCTTC. This codes for CSARPTGVGYTF.

The chain employs TRBV5-1 and TRBJ2-7; perhaps TRBD1 as D (5 bases). The germline V gene has CDR1 SGHRS and CDR2 YFSETQ. The CDR3 is 13 residues long. Written as DNA, the CDR3 is TGCGCCAGCAGTTTGGACATTCGCTACGAGCAGTACGTC. Amino acid sequence: CASSLDIRYEQYV.

The V gene is TRBV29-1, the J gene TRBJ2-1; 7 nucleotides match TRBD1. The CDR3 totals 14 residues. V was pared by 5 bases and J by 8 bases, with 12 bases of the junction left unmatched. From germline, CDR1 is SQVTM and CDR2 ANQGSEA. CDR3 in DNA: TGCAGCGTTTTACTCCAGGGGGTCCTCGATGAGCAGTTCTTC. Translated, it gives CSVLLQGVLDEQFF.